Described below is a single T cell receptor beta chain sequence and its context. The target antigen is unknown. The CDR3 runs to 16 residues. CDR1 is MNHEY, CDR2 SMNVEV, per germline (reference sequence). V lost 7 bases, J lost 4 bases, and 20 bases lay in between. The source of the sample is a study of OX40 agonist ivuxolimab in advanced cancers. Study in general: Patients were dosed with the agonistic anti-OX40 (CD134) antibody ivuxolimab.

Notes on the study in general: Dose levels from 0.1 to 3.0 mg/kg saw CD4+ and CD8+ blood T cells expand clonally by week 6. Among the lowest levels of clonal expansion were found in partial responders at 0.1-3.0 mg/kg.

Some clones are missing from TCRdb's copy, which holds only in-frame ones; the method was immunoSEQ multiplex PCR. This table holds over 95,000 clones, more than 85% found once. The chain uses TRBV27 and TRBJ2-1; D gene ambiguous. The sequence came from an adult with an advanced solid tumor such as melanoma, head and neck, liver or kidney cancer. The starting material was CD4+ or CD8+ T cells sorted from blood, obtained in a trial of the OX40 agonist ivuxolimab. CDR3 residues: CASNPYSVSRYNEQFF. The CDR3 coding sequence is TGTGCCAGCAATCCGTACAGCGTGAGCCGGTACAATGAGCAGTTCTTC.